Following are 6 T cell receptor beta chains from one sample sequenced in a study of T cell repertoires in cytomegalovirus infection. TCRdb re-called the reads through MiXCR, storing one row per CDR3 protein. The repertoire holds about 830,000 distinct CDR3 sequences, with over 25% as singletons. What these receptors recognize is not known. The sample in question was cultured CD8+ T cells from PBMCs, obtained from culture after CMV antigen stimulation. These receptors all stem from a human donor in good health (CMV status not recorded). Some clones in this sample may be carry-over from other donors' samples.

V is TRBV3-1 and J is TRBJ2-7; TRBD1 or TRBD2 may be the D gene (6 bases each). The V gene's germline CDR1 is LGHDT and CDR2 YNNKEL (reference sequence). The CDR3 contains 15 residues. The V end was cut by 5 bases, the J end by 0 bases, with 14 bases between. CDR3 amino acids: CASSSRGRSSYEQYF. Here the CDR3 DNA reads TGTGCCAGCAGCTCGAGGGGGAGGAGCTCCTACGAGCAGTACTTC.

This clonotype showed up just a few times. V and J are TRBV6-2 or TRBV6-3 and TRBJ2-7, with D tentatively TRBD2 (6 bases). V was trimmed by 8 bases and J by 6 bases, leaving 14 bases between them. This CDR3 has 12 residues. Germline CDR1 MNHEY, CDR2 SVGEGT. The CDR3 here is CASGLGGGEQYV. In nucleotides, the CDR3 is TGTGCCAGCGGCCTGGGGGGAGGCGAGCAGTACGTC.

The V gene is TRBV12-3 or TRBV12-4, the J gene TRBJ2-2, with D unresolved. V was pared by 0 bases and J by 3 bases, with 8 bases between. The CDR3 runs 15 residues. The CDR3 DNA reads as TGTGCCAGCAGTTTAGCAGCCGGAGACACCGGGGAGCTGTTTTTT. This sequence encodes CASSLAAGDTGELFF.

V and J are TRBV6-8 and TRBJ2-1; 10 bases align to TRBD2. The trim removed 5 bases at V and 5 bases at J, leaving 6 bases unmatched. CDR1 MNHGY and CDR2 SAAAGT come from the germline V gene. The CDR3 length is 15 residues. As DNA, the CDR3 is TGTGCCAGCAGTCTTAGCGGGGGGCATAACAATGAGCAGTTCTTC. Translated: CASSLSGGHNNEQFF.

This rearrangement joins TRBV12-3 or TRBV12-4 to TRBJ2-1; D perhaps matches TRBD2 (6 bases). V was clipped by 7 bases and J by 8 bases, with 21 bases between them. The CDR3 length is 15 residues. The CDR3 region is CASIDSAGKRDEQFF. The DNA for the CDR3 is TGTGCCAGCATCGACAGTGCGGGGAAAAGGGATGAGCAGTTCTTC.

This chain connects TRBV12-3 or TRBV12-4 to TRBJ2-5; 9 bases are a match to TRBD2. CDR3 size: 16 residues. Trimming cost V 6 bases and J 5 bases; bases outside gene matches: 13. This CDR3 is CASSPRGGGASETQYF. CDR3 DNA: TGTGCCAGCAGCCCCAGGGGCGGGGGGGCCTCCGAGACCCAGTACTTC.